Given below is one T cell receptor (beta chain) in context. The antigen remains unidentified. The sample originates from a study of cytomegalovirus exposure and HLA in healthy donors. Study background: Later analysis reported that the roughly 130 validation repertoires shared the platform of the approximately 670 first-cohort repertoires. Study-wide results and caveats: The study flagged around 150 TCR beta chains as cytomegalovirus-associated.

Some clones are missing from TCRdb's copy, which holds only in-frame ones; the method was immunoSEQ multiplex PCR. The profile covers about 310,000 clones, with roughly 90% appearing a single time and approximately 0.95% taken by the ten largest. The sequence derives from a man younger than 45 in good health and CMV-seronegative. Input material: PBMCs.

The CDR3 spells CASSAGMTGGYGYTF. Written as DNA, the CDR3 is TGTGCCAGCAGCGCAGGGATGACAGGGGGCTATGGCTACACCTTC. The chain employs TRBV9 and TRBJ1-2; the match to TRBD1 covers 9 bases. CDR1 and CDR2 (germline): SGDLS, YYNGEE. This CDR3 spans 15 amino acids. V trimming: 3 bases; J trimming: 4 bases; junction bases outside the gene matches: 7.